The TCR beta chain under discussion was sequenced for a study of blood T cells in healthy people across ages (dated by TCRdb to between 2015 and 2016). Looking at the study overall: In model experiments, template switching captured about one uniquely barcoded TCR beta cDNA molecule for every two T cells. To track age-related changes in TCR beta repertoire diversity, the study relied on deep sequencing normalized with unique cDNA molecular identifiers. The donors were split into four age groups: young (average around 15 years), middle-aged (roughly 39), aged (more than 60) and long-lived (roughly 88). To avoid experimental bias, donors of different ages were distributed randomly across sequencing lanes. Using the same blood draw, the study looked at two additional independent replicas of 1 million unique cDNA reads for two donors, one aged 18 to 30 and the other aged 80 or older.

Libraries were constructed by 5' RACE. The reads were generated on an Illumina HiSeq 2500. A second PCR of about 6 to 11 cycles was run with a J-beta primer mix and a sample-barcoded 5' primer. Each TCR beta cDNA molecule received a unique molecular identifier from a template-switch 5' adaptor carrying 12 random nucleotides. At least 2.5 million CDR3-containing paired-end reads were obtained from each sample. First-strand cDNA was synthesized from all RNA with the Mint cDNA synthesis kit, primed by a TRBC-specific oligonucleotide. Following uracil-DNA glycosylase treatment, all cDNA underwent a first 18-cycle PCR with the universal primers M1SS and BC2_uni_R. Turning to the authors' computational methods: For normalization, 1 million high-quality reads were randomly selected from each sample, with every read carrying a distinct molecular identifier. Instead of being binned into consensus sequences, reads that shared molecular identifiers were thrown out. CDR3 identification, clonotype clustering and error correction used MiTCR with a Q25 quality threshold and the strictest error-elimination algorithm. Lower-bound total TCR beta diversity was estimated with a nonparametric unseen species model using Euler transformation. TCRdb trimmed public reads at Q25 via fastp, called clones via MiXCR and kept in-frame beta chains. When rows share a CDR3 protein, they turn into one entry using the most common DNA and genes. It is TCRdb's table, rather than the study itself, that gives the V and J calls and clone size. In all, the sample holds 1.5 million to 2 million distinct CDR3 sequences, and 40% to 55% of those were seen once. The top ten constitute less than 2.5% of the sample.

V sheds 6 bases and J sheds 1 base, leaving 12 bases between their ends. The germline V gene encodes CDR1 KGHSH and CDR2 LQKENI. From its cysteine to its phenylalanine, the CDR3 spans 14 amino acids. The entry retains the CDR3 DNA only, 42 bases that are in frame from base 1. Systemically healthy Caucasian individuals from Russia, around 38 in total and aged roughly 6 to 100 years, were included as donors. Around 10 milliliters of peripheral blood were collected from each donor into EDTA-treated Vacutainer tubes. Ficoll-Paque density-gradient centrifugation was used to isolate PBMCs, with at least 6.5 million per sample. Trizol reagent was used to extract total RNA from PBMCs, with at least 6 micrograms per sample. The percentages of naive CD45RAhigh/CD27high T cells were determined by flow cytometry on a PBMC aliquot from every donor. Overall study results and their limits: Compared with the aged group, the long-lived group had more naive CD4+ T cells, fewer expanded clones and increased TCR diversity, a pattern suggesting age selection. Bulk unsorted PBMC profiling prevented conclusive comparison of naive and antigen-experienced compartments. Estimates of total diversity from one million sequenced T cells were regarded as lower bounds and underestimates. Observed TCR beta diversity per million T cells fell roughly linearly with age, and a significant reduction was already apparent by age around 40. Because the CMV infection status of the donors was unknown, age-related changes in expanded clonotypes may potentially have been confounded. The percentage of naive T cells measured by flow cytometry correlated strongly with observed TCR beta diversity.

This clonotype has more than one count but fewer than ten. The specificity of this receptor is unknown. Nothing much larger sits one base from this clone, and base qualities are not available. Recombination linked TRBV18 to TRBJ2-5; the best D guess is TRBD1, with 6 bases matching. This TCR came from a woman aged 35 to 49 in good health. The sequenced sample was blood. The bases read TGTGCCAGCTCTACATCAGGGGCCCAAGAGACCCAGTACTTC. Its translation reads: CASSTSGAQETQYF.